A selection of T cell receptor beta chains follows, all from one sample in a study of T cells after yellow fever vaccination. TCRdb recomputed calls from the 5' RACE reads with MiXCR, one row per CDR3 protein. The sample has hundreds of thousands of distinct CDR3 sequences; approximately 13% are singletons. The material sequenced was PBMCs, taken on the day of the yellow fever booster vaccination. The receptors shown here come from a young man who received the YFV17D yellow fever vaccine. The CDR3 runs from the conserved cysteine through the conserved F or W. The D gene is left open where the match is weak. Clone size is stated in some rows and not others, as once, few, many or a class when expanded.

abundance: many; j_gene: TRBJ2-7; v_gene: TRBV28; d_gene: -; CDR3nt: TGTGCCAGCAGTTTATGGGGCTTGGGGCAGTACTTC; CDR3aa: CASSLWGLGQYF
abundance: -; j_gene: TRBJ2-5; v_gene: TRBV20-1; d_gene: TRBD2; CDR3nt: TGCAGTGCTAGAGATCCGACTAGCGGGGTGGCCCAGTACTTC; CDR3aa: CSARDPTSGVAQYF
abundance: -; j_gene: TRBJ2-7; v_gene: TRBV7-9; d_gene: -; CDR3nt: TGTGCCAGCAGCCCGAGGACGTCTGAGGAGCAGTACTTC; CDR3aa: CASSPRTSEEQYF
abundance: -; j_gene: TRBJ2-1; v_gene: TRBV6-2/TRBV6-3; d_gene: TRBD1; CDR3nt: TGTGCCAGCAGTTCGGACAGGTACAATGAGCAGTTCTTC; CDR3aa: CASSSDRYNEQFF
abundance: few; j_gene: TRBJ1-4; v_gene: TRBV27; d_gene: -; CDR3nt: TGTGCCAGCAGTTTAGGGGCCGAAAGAGAAAAACTGTTTTTT; CDR3aa: CASSLGAEREKLFF
abundance: few; j_gene: TRBJ2-7; v_gene: TRBV19; d_gene: TRBD2; CDR3nt: TGTGCCAGTACCCCAGGGAGGGACTTCGACGAGCAGTACTTC; CDR3aa: CASTPGRDFDEQYF
abundance: -; j_gene: TRBJ1-1; v_gene: TRBV2; d_gene: TRBD1; CDR3nt: TGTGCCAGCAGTGCCTGGGACAGATTCACTGAAGCTTTCTTT; CDR3aa: CASSAWDRFTEAFF
abundance: few; j_gene: TRBJ2-3; v_gene: TRBV6-1; d_gene: -; CDR3nt: TGTGCCAGCAGCCGCATGTCTAGCGAGGGCACAGATACGCAGTATTTT; CDR3aa: CASSRMSSEGTDTQYF
abundance: few; j_gene: TRBJ2-1; v_gene: TRBV20-1; d_gene: -; CDR3nt: TGCAGTGCTAGAGCGAGCGCCGGAGAGCAGTTCTTC; CDR3aa: CSARASAGEQFF
abundance: many; j_gene: TRBJ2-5; v_gene: TRBV28; d_gene: -; CDR3nt: TGTGCCAGCAGACCGGGAAACCAAGAGACCCAGTACTTC; CDR3aa: CASRPGNQETQYF
abundance: -; j_gene: TRBJ2-7; v_gene: TRBV11-2; d_gene: -; CDR3nt: TGTGCCAGCAGTTTCGTACGGGGGCCCTACGAGCAGTACTTC; CDR3aa: CASSFVRGPYEQYF
abundance: few; j_gene: TRBJ2-1; v_gene: TRBV30; d_gene: TRBD2; CDR3nt: TGTGCCTGGAGCCCAACGGGACTAGCCAAGGCAGGGCAGTTCTTC; CDR3aa: CAWSPTGLAKAGQFF
abundance: -; j_gene: TRBJ2-7; v_gene: TRBV6-6; d_gene: TRBD2; CDR3nt: TGTGCCAGCAGTCGGGAGGGGGACTACGAGCAGTACTTC; CDR3aa: CASSREGDYEQYF
abundance: -; j_gene: TRBJ2-3; v_gene: TRBV7-2; d_gene: TRBD2; CDR3nt: TGTGCCAGCAGCTTAGTCGGGAGGGCCGCAGATACGCAGTATTTT; CDR3aa: CASSLVGRAADTQYF
abundance: -; j_gene: TRBJ2-2; v_gene: TRBV7-3; d_gene: -; CDR3nt: TGTGCCAGCAGCGACGGGAGCAACACCGGGGAGCTGTTTTTT; CDR3aa: CASSDGSNTGELFF
abundance: once; j_gene: TRBJ2-2; v_gene: TRBV30; d_gene: -; CDR3nt: TGTGCCTGGAGTGTCAGCGGCTGGGGCGGGGAGCTGTTTTTT; CDR3aa: CAWSVSGWGGELFF
abundance: -; j_gene: TRBJ2-7; v_gene: TRBV20-1; d_gene: TRBD2; CDR3nt: TGCAGTGCCGGGACTAGCGGAATCTACGAGCAGTACTTC; CDR3aa: CSAGTSGIYEQYF
abundance: -; j_gene: TRBJ2-7; v_gene: TRBV25-1; d_gene: -; CDR3nt: TGTGCCAGCATGGAGGGGGCAGGGCCTCCCTACGAGCAGTACTTC; CDR3aa: CASMEGAGPPYEQYF
abundance: few; j_gene: TRBJ2-5; v_gene: TRBV7-6; d_gene: -; CDR3nt: TGTGCCAGCAGCTTTGGGGGCATCGAGACCCAGTACTTC; CDR3aa: CASSFGGIETQYF
abundance: few; j_gene: TRBJ2-7; v_gene: TRBV5-1; d_gene: -; CDR3nt: TGCGCCAGCAGCTTCGAGGGCTTCGAGCAGTACTTC; CDR3aa: CASSFEGFEQYF
abundance: few; j_gene: TRBJ2-1; v_gene: TRBV18; d_gene: -; CDR3nt: TGTGCCAGCTCACCAATAATGGGACACCTGACCTACAATGAGCAGTTCTTC; CDR3aa: CASSPIMGHLTYNEQFF
abundance: -; j_gene: TRBJ2-1; v_gene: TRBV12-3/TRBV12-4; d_gene: TRBD2; CDR3nt: TGTGCCGTTACAGCGGGAGCGGGATCCTACAATGAGCAGTTCTTC; CDR3aa: CAVTAGAGSYNEQFF
abundance: few; j_gene: TRBJ2-3; v_gene: TRBV7-2; d_gene: -; CDR3nt: TGTGCCAGCAGCTTGGTTACCGGGACCCCCACAGATACGCAGTATTTT; CDR3aa: CASSLVTGTPTDTQYF
abundance: few; j_gene: TRBJ2-7; v_gene: TRBV7-9; d_gene: -; CDR3nt: TGTGCCAGCAGCCCCCTAGTGCACGAGCAGTACTTC; CDR3aa: CASSPLVHEQYF
abundance: few; j_gene: TRBJ1-5; v_gene: TRBV18; d_gene: TRBD1; CDR3nt: TGTGCCAGCTCACCTGAAGACAGGGTCCGGAATCAGCCCCAGCATTTT; CDR3aa: CASSPEDRVRNQPQHF
abundance: few; j_gene: TRBJ2-2; v_gene: TRBV5-6; d_gene: -; CDR3nt: TGTGCCAGCAGCTTGGAAGAAAACACCGGGGAGCTGTTTTTT; CDR3aa: CASSLEENTGELFF
abundance: -; j_gene: TRBJ2-3; v_gene: TRBV28; d_gene: TRBD2; CDR3nt: TGTGCCATAGCGGGATTTGGAGATACGCAGTATTTT; CDR3aa: CAIAGFGDTQYF
abundance: few; j_gene: TRBJ1-6; v_gene: TRBV14; d_gene: -; CDR3nt: TGTGCCAGCAGCCAAGTCACGGGGTCGTCCGGTTCACCCCTCCACTTT; CDR3aa: CASSQVTGSSGSPLHF
abundance: few; j_gene: TRBJ2-1; v_gene: TRBV6-2/TRBV6-3; d_gene: TRBD2; CDR3nt: TGTGCCAGCAGTTACGGCGGGAGTTCAAGAGAGCAGTTCTTC; CDR3aa: CASSYGGSSREQFF
abundance: once; j_gene: TRBJ2-7; v_gene: TRBV6-5; d_gene: -; CDR3nt: TGTGCCAGCAGTTACTCGTTCCACAGAAGGGATTACTACGAGCAGTACTTC; CDR3aa: CASSYSFHRRDYYEQYF
abundance: -; j_gene: TRBJ2-3; v_gene: TRBV5-1; d_gene: -; CDR3nt: TGCGCCAGCAGCTTGGAAGGGACTGCAGATACGCAGTATTTT; CDR3aa: CASSLEGTADTQYF